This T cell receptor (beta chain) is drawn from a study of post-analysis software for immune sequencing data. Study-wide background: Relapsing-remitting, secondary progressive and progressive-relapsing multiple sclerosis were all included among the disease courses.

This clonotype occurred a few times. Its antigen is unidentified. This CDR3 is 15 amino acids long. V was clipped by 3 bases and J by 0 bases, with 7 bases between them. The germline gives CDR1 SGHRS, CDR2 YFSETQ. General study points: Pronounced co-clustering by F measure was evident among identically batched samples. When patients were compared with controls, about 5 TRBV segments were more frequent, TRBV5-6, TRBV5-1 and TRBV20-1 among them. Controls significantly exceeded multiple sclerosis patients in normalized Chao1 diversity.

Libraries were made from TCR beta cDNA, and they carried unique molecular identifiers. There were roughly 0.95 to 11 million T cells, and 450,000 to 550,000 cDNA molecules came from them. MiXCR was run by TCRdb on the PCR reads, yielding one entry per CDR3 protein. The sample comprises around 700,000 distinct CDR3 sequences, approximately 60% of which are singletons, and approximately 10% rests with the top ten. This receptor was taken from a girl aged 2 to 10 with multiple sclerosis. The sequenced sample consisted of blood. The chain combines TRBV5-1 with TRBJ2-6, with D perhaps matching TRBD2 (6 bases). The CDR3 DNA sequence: TGCGCCAGCAGCTGGCGGGGCTCTGGGGCCAACGTCCTGACTTTC. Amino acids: CASSWRGSGANVLTF.